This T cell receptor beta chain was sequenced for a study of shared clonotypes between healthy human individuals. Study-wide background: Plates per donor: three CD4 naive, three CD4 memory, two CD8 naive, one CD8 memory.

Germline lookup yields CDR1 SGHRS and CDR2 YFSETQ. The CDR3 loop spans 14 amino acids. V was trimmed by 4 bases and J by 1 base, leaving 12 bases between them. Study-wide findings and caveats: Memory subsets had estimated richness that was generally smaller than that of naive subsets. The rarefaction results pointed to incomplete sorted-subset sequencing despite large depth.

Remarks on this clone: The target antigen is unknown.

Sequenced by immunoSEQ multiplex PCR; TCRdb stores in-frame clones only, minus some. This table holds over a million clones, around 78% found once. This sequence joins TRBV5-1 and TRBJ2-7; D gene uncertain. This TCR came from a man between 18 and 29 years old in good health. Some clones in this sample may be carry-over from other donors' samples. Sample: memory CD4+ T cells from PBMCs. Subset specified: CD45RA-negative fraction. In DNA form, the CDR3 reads TGCGCCAGCAGCCCGGGTGGGGTGTCCTACGAGCAGTACTTC. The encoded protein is CASSPGGVSYEQYF.